This entry lists 12 T cell receptor beta chains sequenced from one sample in a study of CD8+CD57+ T cells in acquired aplastic anemia. TCR beta VDJ and CDR3 profiles were obtained from a genomic DNA template. TCRdb redid the calling of the reads with MiXCR, one entry per CDR3 protein. The sample has just over 450,000 distinct CDR3 sequences, approximately 32% seen once. Flow cytometry had shown expanded CD8+CD57+ cells in the patients chosen for sequencing. The specimen was sorted CD4+, CD8+, or CD8+CD57+ T cells (not recorded which) from PBMCs. All receptors derive from a human donor with aplastic anemia.

Regarding this clonotype: One end of the junction fails to match germline, which may point to a read error. The rearrangement links TRBV10-3 to TRBJ1-5, with D tentatively TRBD1 (5 bases). Per the germline V gene, CDR1 is ENHRY and CDR2 is SYGVKD. The CDR3 contains 16 residues. The CDR3 DNA reads as TGTGCCATCAGTCAGGGAAAGTCAGCGGGCAATCGGCCCCAGCATTTT. This encodes CAISQGKSAGNRPQHF.

This clonotype was recorded many times. The chain combines TRBV7-9 with TRBJ2-7, with 7 bases aligning to TRBD2. The junction had 11 bases not matched to a gene; V was cut back by 2 bases and J by 7 bases. Germline V CDR1 and CDR2: SEHNR, FQNEAQ (reference sequence). This CDR3 region has 15 residues. The CDR3: CASSLLLAALGEQYF. CDR3 sequence (DNA): TGTGCCAGCAGCTTACTTCTAGCGGCTCTGGGGGAGCAGTACTTC. The variable domain in full, completed from reference TRBV7-9 and TRBJ2-7, reads DTGVSQNPRHKITKRGQNVTFRCDPISEHNRLYWYRQTLGQGPEFLTYFQNEAQLEKSRLLSDRFSAERPKGSFSTLEIQRTEQGDSAMYLCASSLLLAALGEQYFGPGTRLTVT.

This chain connects TRBV5-6 to TRBJ1-1; D is possibly TRBD1 (6 bases). The ends were cut back, 5 bases at V and 1 base at J, with 12 bases in the middle. CDR3 length: 14 amino acids. The germline V gene encodes CDR1 SGHDT and CDR2 YYEEEE. The CDR3 reads CASSNRASNTEAFF. In nucleotides, the CDR3 is TGTGCCAGCAGTAACAGGGCTTCGAACACTGAAGCTTTCTTT. Drawing the rest from reference TRBV5-6 and TRBJ1-1, the complete variable domain is DAGVTQSPTHLIKTRGQQVTLRCSPKSGHDTVSWYQQALGQGPQFIFQYYEEEERQRGNFPDRFSGHQFPNYSSELNVNALLLGDSALYLCASSNRASNTEAFFGQGTRLTVV.

This clonotype was counted between two and nine times. The rearrangement joins TRBV6-1 to TRBJ2-3; possibly TRBD2 for D (5 bases). Germline CDR1 MNHNS, CDR2 SASEGT. The V gene lost 3 bases and the J gene lost 0 bases, with 16 bases spanning the gap. This CDR3 is 17 amino acids long. CDR3 bases: TGTGCCAGCAGTGATGTGCCAAGCGGAACTAGCACAGATACGCAGTATTTT. Amino acids: CASSDVPSGTSTDTQYF.

J is TRBJ2-5 and V is TRBV20-1; D call uncertain. Germline-derived CDR1 and CDR2 are DFQATT and SNEGSKA (reference sequence). There are 14 residues in the CDR3. Trimming took 6 bases from V and 1 from J, leaving 15 bases between them. CDR3 nucleotides: TGCAGTGCCCGAACCCTCAGCGCCCAAGAGACCCAGTACTTC. It yields the protein CSARTLSAQETQYF.

The chain joins TRBV9 to TRBJ1-2; D gene ambiguous. CDR3 size: 15 residues. The V and J ends lost 5 bases and 5 bases respectively, with 19 bases between them. Germline V gene data show CDR1 as SGDLS and CDR2 as YYNGEE. CDR3 nucleotides: TGTGCCAGCAGTCAGCCGGGAGTGGGGAGTTATGGCTACACCTTC. Its translation is CASSQPGVGSYGYTF.

A few counts support this clonotype. The chain recombines TRBV11-2 with TRBJ1-1; 7 bases agree with TRBD1. CDR1 is SGHAT, CDR2 FQNNGV, per germline. The J segment lost 4 bases and the V segment lost 4 bases, leaving 15 bases of the junction unmatched. This CDR3 is 17 amino acids long. CDR3: CASSSGTVSWGGTEAFF. CDR3 DNA sequence: TGTGCCAGCAGCTCCGGGACAGTTTCATGGGGTGGCACTGAAGCTTTCTTT.

This clonotype was seen repeatedly, ten times or more. This rearrangement joins TRBV25-1 to TRBJ1-1; a possible D gene is TRBD1 (6 bases). The CDR3 covers 15 residues. Germline CDR1 and CDR2: MGHDK and SYGVNS. With 2 bases removed from V and 0 bases from J, the gap between germline ends came to 10 bases. The CDR3 reads CASSETGDMNTEAFF. CDR3 in DNA: TGTGCCAGCAGTGAAACGGGGGACATGAACACTGAAGCTTTCTTT.

This clonotype has a handful of counts. This may come from a read error, since a much larger clone is one base off. This CDR3 fails to terminate in the conserved phenylalanine or tryptophan, so it likely reflects a read error. The chain carries TRBV20-1 and TRBJ2-7; no firm D call. The V gene's germline CDR1 is DFQATT and CDR2 SNEGSKA (reference sequence). This CDR3 spans 12 amino acids. Trimming cost V 3 bases and J 2 bases, with 8 bases left between them. CDR3 bases: TGCAGTGCTAGGGACCGTGCCTACGAGCAGTACCTC. This gives the protein CSARDRAYEQYL.

Ten or more counts support this clonotype. The chain joins TRBV19 to TRBJ1-1, with TRBD1 as a possible D gene (5 bases). The CDR3 runs to 15 residues. Germline values: CDR1 LNHDA, CDR2 SQIVND (reference sequence). The V end was cut by 10 bases, the J end by 1 base, with 19 bases between. The DNA for the CDR3 is TGTGCCACCCAGGGCTCGGGGCGAGGGAACACTGAAGCTTTCTTT. It specifies CATQGSGRGNTEAFF.

This clonotype was observed at least ten times. This chain joins TRBV6-1 and TRBJ1-2; D is perhaps TRBD1 (6 bases). V was trimmed by 0 bases and J by 8 bases, leaving 13 bases between them. Per the germline V gene, CDR1 is MNHNS and CDR2 is SASEGT. The CDR3 spans 14 residues. CDR3 sequence reads: CASSEADRQGGYTF. The CDR3 nucleotides are TGTGCCAGCAGTGAAGCTGACAGGCAGGGGGGCTACACCTTC.

This chain joins TRBV20-1 and TRBJ1-1, with D unresolved. Germline loops: CDR1 DFQATT, CDR2 SNEGSKA (reference sequence). The length of the CDR3 is 14 residues. V lost 5 bases to trimming and J lost 0 bases, with 13 bases between them. The CDR3 bases are TGCAGTGCTTGGGCCGCCCAAGTGAACACTGAAGCTTTCTTT. Protein product: CSAWAAQVNTEAFF.